The 3 T cell receptor beta chains in this list originate from one sample, sequenced in a study of T cells expressing NK-cell markers. TCRdb reanalyzed the 5' RACE reads, giving one entry per CDR3 protein sequence and no DNA. The sample table includes a few hundred thousand distinct CDR3 sequences. The sequencing sample was made of blood T cells: a sorted CD56 or NKG2C T cell subset, CD4+ or CD8+ T cells, or bulk PBMC T cells (not recorded which). These receptor sequences come from a man between 18 and 29 years old in good health.

The CDR3 loop is CASRAGTSGSHEQFF. The gene calls are TRBV5-1 and TRBJ2-1; the D gene TCRdb calls, TRBD2, cannot be checked with no DNA. Per germline, CDR1 SGHRS and CDR2 YFSETQ. The CDR3 runs 15 residues.

The chain links TRBV4-1 to TRBJ2-1; TCRdb reports TRBD2, a call that lacks DNA to check it against. Germline V gene sequence: CDR1 MGHRA, CDR2 YSYEKL. The CDR3 loop spans 14 amino acids. The CDR3 sequence: CASRGPLPYNEQFF.

The V call is TRBV6-1, the J call TRBJ2-1; TCRdb's D gene call, TRBD2, goes unchecked for lack of DNA. This CDR3 contains 15 residues. CDR1 and CDR2 (germline): MNHNS, SASEGT. The CDR3 protein is CASSTWTSGRNEQFF.